The following is a T cell receptor (beta chain) sequence with its context. Its matching antigen is unknown. Trimming cost V 8 bases and J 4 bases, with 9 bases left between them. Germline V gene sequence: CDR1 SGHAT, CDR2 FQNNGV. The CDR3 length is 12 residues. Noted time point: cycle 4 day 1 (C4D1), after less than 7 weeks of nivolumab. Every one of the patients relapsed after autologous stem cell transplantation (brentuximab vedotin exposure was variable). Classification of best responses gave complete response, partial response or progressive disease. This specimen belongs to a study of PD-1 blockade in classical Hodgkin lymphoma. Study background: Every 2 weeks, patients had 3 mg/kg nivolumab intravenously. General study findings and limits: Complete responders started with a diversity level that resembled newly diagnosed patients at baseline.

Profiling relied on immunoSEQ multiplex PCR, and the TCRdb table lists in-frame clones only, not all of them. The sample lists about 21,000 clones; over 65% were seen once. The rearrangement uses TRBV11-2 and TRBJ2-1, with D possibly TRBD1 on 6 matching bases. The sequence was obtained from a human donor with classical Hodgkin lymphoma. The material was peripheral blood mononuclear cells (PBMCs), obtained before the fourth cycle of nivolumab. For the CDR3, the DNA is TGTGCCAGCGGGGGCGGGTACAATGAGCAGTTCTTC. Translated, it gives CASGGGYNEQFF.